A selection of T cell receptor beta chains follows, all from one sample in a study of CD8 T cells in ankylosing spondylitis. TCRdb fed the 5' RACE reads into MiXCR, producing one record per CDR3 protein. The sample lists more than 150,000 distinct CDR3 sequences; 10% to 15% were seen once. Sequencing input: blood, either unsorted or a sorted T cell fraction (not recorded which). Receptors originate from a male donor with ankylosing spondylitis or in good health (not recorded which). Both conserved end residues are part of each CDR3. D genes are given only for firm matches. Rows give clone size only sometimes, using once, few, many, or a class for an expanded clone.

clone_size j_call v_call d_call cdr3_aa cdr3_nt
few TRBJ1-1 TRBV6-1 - CASRQTGFNTEAFF TGTGCCAGCAGGCAAACAGGGTTTAACACTGAAGCTTTCTTT
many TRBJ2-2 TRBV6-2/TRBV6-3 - CASSSNTGELFF TGTGCCAGCAGTTCGAACACCGGGGAGCTGTTTTTT
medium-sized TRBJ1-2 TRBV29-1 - CSVEGSGTHGYTF TGCAGCGTTGAAGGATCCGGGACACATGGCTACACCTTC
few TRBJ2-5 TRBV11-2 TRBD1 CASSLRQGETQYF TGTGCCAGCAGCTTAAGACAGGGAGAGACCCAGTACTTC
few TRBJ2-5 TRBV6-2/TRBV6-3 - CASSPPGPRWEETQYF TGTGCCAGCAGTCCACCGGGGCCCCGGTGGGAGGAGACCCAGTACTTC
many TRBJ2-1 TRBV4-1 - CASSQGPLSYNEQFF TGCGCCAGCAGCCAAGGACCCCTCTCCTACAATGAGCAGTTCTTC
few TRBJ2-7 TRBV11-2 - CASSLGPHGEQYF TGTGCCAGCAGTCTAGGACCCCACGGGGAGCAGTACTTC
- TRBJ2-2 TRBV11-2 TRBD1 CASSPGQGVRELFF TGTGCCAGCAGCCCCGGACAGGGGGTCCGGGAGCTGTTTTTT
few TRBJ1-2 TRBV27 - CASSLWGGDGYTF TGTGCCAGCAGTTTATGGGGCGGAGATGGCTACACCTTC
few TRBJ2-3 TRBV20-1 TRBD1 CTLDRVTDTQYF TGCACCCTGGACAGGGTCACAGATACGCAGTATTTT
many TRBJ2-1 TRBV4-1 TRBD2 CASSQEGLAGNNEQFF TGCGCCAGCAGCCAAGAAGGACTAGCGGGCAACAATGAGCAGTTCTTC
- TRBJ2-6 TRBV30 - CAWSVGSGVNVLTF TGTGCCTGGAGTGTAGGGTCTGGGGTCAACGTCCTGACTTTC
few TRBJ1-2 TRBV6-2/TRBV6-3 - CASSRHLYGYTF TGTGCCAGCAGTCGACACCTCTATGGCTACACCTTC
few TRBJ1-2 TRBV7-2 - CASSFTPIGSRDYGYTF TGTGCCAGCAGCTTCACCCCTATCGGGAGTCGTGACTATGGCTACACCTTC
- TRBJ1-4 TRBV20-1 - CSASALGDFNEKLFF TGCAGTGCTAGTGCCCTGGGGGATTTTAATGAAAAACTGTTTTTT
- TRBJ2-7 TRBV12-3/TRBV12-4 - CASSHRVYEQYF TGTGCCAGCAGCCACAGAGTCTACGAGCAGTACTTC
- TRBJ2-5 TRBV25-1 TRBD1 CASTPPGTGETQYF TGTGCCAGCACCCCTCCCGGGACAGGGGAGACCCAGTACTTC